The 23 T cell receptor beta chains below were found in one sample sequenced in a study of PD-1 blockade in classical Hodgkin lymphoma (dated by TCRdb to 2018 to 2021). The intended sense of this specimen's time point label: cycle 2 day 1 (C2D1) of nivolumab. All trial patients had relapsed after autologous stem cell transplantation, with cohorts A, B and C differing in prior brentuximab vedotin exposure. Libraries came from the immunoSEQ multiplex PCR assay. In TCRdb, the immuneACCESS table is reduced to in-frame sequences with V and J assigned. These tables do not hold every clone; where another copy was compared, an unresolved V gene accounts for under half, and the others remain unexplained. The sample has 46,000 or so clones on record, around three quarters of them singletons. The top ten constitute roughly 22% of the sample. The source material was peripheral blood mononuclear cells (PBMCs), sampled before the second cycle of nivolumab. The receptors shown here come from a human donor with classical Hodgkin lymphoma.

This CDR3 is CASSPLLTDGNPDNSPLHF. The CDR3 region has the DNA TGTGCCAGCTCACCACTATTGACGGACGGTAACCCTGATAATTCACCCCTCCACTTT. The V and J genes are TRBV18 and TRBJ1-6; D is unclear. The CDR3 has 19 residues. CDR1 is KGHSH and CDR2 is LQKENI in the germline V gene. Trimming removed 1 base at V and 5 bases at J, with 21 bases between.

The V and J genes are TRBV7-8 and TRBJ1-1; 11 bases are shared with TRBD1. CDR1 SGHVS and CDR2 FQNEAQ come from the germline V gene. The CDR3 length is 18 residues. Trimming removed 3 bases from V and 5 bases from J; junction bases left unmatched: 14. The CDR3 is CASSLTTRPGTGGTEAFF. CDR3 DNA sequence: TGTGCCAGCAGCTTGACCACTCGTCCCGGGACAGGGGGGACTGAAGCTTTCTTT.

V gene TRBV5-4 combines with J gene TRBJ1-2; possible D gene TRBD1, 5 bases. Germline assignment: CDR1 SGHNT and CDR2 YYREEE (reference sequence). CDR3 length: 14 amino acids. V was trimmed by 3 bases and J by 1 base, leaving 10 bases between them. CDR3 DNA: TGTGCCAGCAGCTCGAAGGGACTTAACTATGGCTACACCTTC. This codes for CASSSKGLNYGYTF.

The chain links TRBV7-8 to TRBJ2-2; 16 nucleotides match TRBD2. CDR3 length equals 18 residues. In germline, CDR1 is SGHVS, CDR2 FQNEAQ. With V trimmed by 5 bases and J by 1 base, 4 bases remained unmatched. The CDR3 DNA follows: TGTGCCAGCAGCCCTGGGACTAGCGGGAGGGTGAACACCGGGGAGCTGTTTTTT. As protein: CASSPGTSGRVNTGELFF.

The chain recombines TRBV1 with TRBJ2-3; the table's D call of TRBD1 was not tested on the DNA. TRBV1 is a recognized pseudogene. The CDR3 extends over 14 amino acids. This CDR3 reads CTSSHPPHTDTQYF. The CDR3 DNA sequence: TGCACCAGCAGCCATCCCCCCCACACAGATACGCAGTATTTT.

The chain is built from TRBV5-4 and TRBJ2-5; D gene ambiguous. The V gene's germline CDR1 is SGHNT and CDR2 YYREEE (reference sequence). The length of the CDR3 is 13 residues. Deletions cut 2 bases from V and 2 bases from J, with 7 bases between. CDR3 residues: CASSFDVQETQYF. Here the CDR3 DNA reads TGTGCCAGCAGCTTTGACGTACAAGAGACCCAGTACTTC.

The chain employs TRBV4-3 and TRBJ1-2; 7 nucleotides align to TRBD1. V shed 0 bases and J 5 bases; nucleotides not matched to a gene: 12. The CDR3 totals 17 residues. In germline, CDR1 is LGHNA, CDR2 YSLEER. CDR3: CASSQDLNRGGGYGYTF. DNA for the CDR3: TGCGCCAGCAGCCAAGATCTTAACAGGGGCGGAGGGTATGGCTACACCTTC.

The chain carries TRBV19 and TRBJ1-2; D possibly corresponds to TRBD1 (5 bases). The CDR3 is 15 amino acids. CDR1 and CDR2 (germline): LNHDA, SQIVND (reference sequence). The V gene lost 0 bases and the J gene lost 2 bases, with 10 bases spanning the gap. CDR3: CASSIDGTVNYGYTF. The CDR3 DNA reads TGTGCCAGTAGTATAGATGGGACGGTGAACTATGGCTACACCTTC.

This chain links TRBV7-9 with TRBJ2-5; 8 positions agree with TRBD2. Germline CDR1 and CDR2: SEHNR and FQNEAQ (reference sequence). The CDR3 extends over 14 amino acids. The junction had 5 bases not matched to a gene; V was cut back by 5 bases and J by 3 bases. Here the CDR3 DNA reads TGTGCCAGCAGCGAAAGAGCGGGAGAAGAGACCCAGTACTTC. Translation: CASSERAGEETQYF.

The chain employs TRBV19 and TRBJ2-3; the D call may be TRBD1 or TRBD2 (5 bases each). The CDR3 totals 16 residues. Germline values: CDR1 LNHDA, CDR2 SQIVND (reference sequence). V was cut by 1 base and J by 0 bases, with 11 bases left in between. CDR3 sequence reads: CASSIGGAPSTDTQYF. In DNA, the CDR3 is TGTGCCAGTAGTATAGGAGGGGCCCCCAGCACAGATACGCAGTATTTT. Looking up the rest from reference TRBV19 and TRBJ2-3 gives the full variable domain: DGGITQSPKYLFRKEGQNVTLSCEQNLNHDAMYWYRQDPGQGLRLIYYSQIVNDFQKGDIAEGYSVSREKKESFPLTVTSAQKNPTAFYLCASSIGGAPSTDTQYFGPGTRLTVL.

The chain has TRBV5-1 and TRBJ2-1; 9 nucleotides align to TRBD1. V shed 1 base and J 6 bases; nucleotides not matched to a gene: 11. The germline V gene has CDR1 SGHRS and CDR2 YFSETQ. The CDR3 has 17 residues. The CDR3, as DNA: TGCGCCAGCAGCTTGCGGGGCTTGGACAGGGGTTCCAATGAGCAGTTCTTC. This encodes CASSLRGLDRGSNEQFF.

This clone was counted a single time. V usage is TRBV6-5 and J usage is TRBJ2-5, with D uncertain. This CDR3 has 12 residues. CDR1 and CDR2 (germline): MNHEY, SVGAGI. The V end lost 6 bases, the J end lost 4 bases, and 9 bases lay between the germline ends. The CDR3, as DNA: TGTGCCAGCAGACCAGAGCGAGAGACCCAGTACTTC. It codes for CASRPERETQYF.

V usage is TRBV25-1 and J usage is TRBJ1-2, with unresolved D. CDR1 and CDR2 from the germline V gene are MGHDK and SYGVNS. V lost 6 bases and J lost 4, with 15 bases in between. The CDR3 spans 14 residues. The CDR3 sequence: CASRSPSVLYGYTF. The CDR3 DNA is TGTGCCAGCAGATCCCCCAGCGTACTCTATGGCTACACCTTC.

The gene calls are TRBV5-1 and TRBJ1-4; maybe TRBD1 (5 bases). Germline assignment: CDR1 SGHRS and CDR2 YFSETQ. Between the trimmed V and J ends, which lost 3 bases and 5 bases, there was a span of 14 bases. The CDR3 is 15 amino acids. CDR3 residues: CASSSQGGANEKLFF. DNA for the CDR3: TGCGCCAGCAGCTCCCAGGGAGGGGCAAATGAAAAACTGTTTTTT.

The chain employs TRBV7-2 and TRBJ2-7; 7 bases are a match to TRBD1. V lost 3 bases, J lost 2 bases, and 7 bases stayed unmatched. This CDR3 contains 15 residues. Looked up from germline, CDR1 is SGHTA and CDR2 is FQGNSA. The CDR3 sequence: CASSFVRDSPYEQYF. The CDR3 bases are TGTGCCAGCAGCTTTGTCCGGGACAGCCCCTACGAGCAGTACTTC.

The chain has TRBV10-3 and TRBJ2-5, with 10 bases lining up with TRBD1. The CDR3 totals 14 residues. Looked up from germline, CDR1 is ENHRY and CDR2 is SYGVKD. V was clipped by 5 bases and J by 4 bases; unmatched bases: 4. In DNA form, the CDR3 reads TGTGCCATCAGTCGCGGGACAGGGGCAGAGACCCAGTACTTC. Translation gives CAISRGTGAETQYF.

This clone was counted once. For the CDR3, the DNA is TGCGCCAGCAGCTTAGGTCTTCCTAACTATGGCTACACCTTC. It specifies CASSLGLPNYGYTF. V usage is TRBV5-1 and J usage is TRBJ1-2; unclear D gene. CDR1 is SGHRS and CDR2 is YFSETQ in the germline V gene. The CDR3 extends over 14 amino acids. Trimming pared 2 bases from V and 0 bases from J, leaving 8 bases between.

The chain couples TRBV6-5 to TRBJ2-2; perhaps TRBD1 as D (6 bases). The length of the CDR3 is 16 residues. The germline V and J ends were trimmed by 0 bases and 4 bases, with 12 bases remaining between them. Germline V gene data show CDR1 as MNHEY and CDR2 as SVGAGI. The CDR3 sequence: CASSYSSVRGTGELFF. The DNA for the CDR3 is TGTGCCAGCAGTTACTCGAGTGTCAGGGGCACCGGGGAGCTGTTTTTT.

The chain recombines TRBV4-1 with TRBJ2-7, with D tentatively TRBD2 (6 bases). CDR3 length: 13 residues. The V end was cut by 0 bases, the J end by 12 bases, with 15 bases between. Germline V gene sequence: CDR1 MGHRA, CDR2 YSYEKL. CDR3 amino acids: CASSQESASEAYF. The DNA for the CDR3 is TGCGCCAGCAGCCAAGAATCCGCTAGCGAGGCGTACTTC.

The chain employs TRBV29-1 and TRBJ1-5; a weak D match, TRBD1 (5 bases). Germline V gene sequence: CDR1 SQVTM, CDR2 ANQGSEA. The CDR3 totals 13 residues. The V end was cut by 4 bases, the J end by 4 bases, with 11 bases between. CDR3 in DNA: TGCAGCGTTGTTCCACAGGCGAATCAGCCCCAGCATTTT. This codes for CSVVPQANQPQHF. Together with reference TRBV29-1 and TRBJ1-5, the CDR3 gives the full variable domain: SAVISQKPSRDICQRGTSLTIQCQVDSQVTMMFWYRQQPGQSLTLIATANQGSEATYESGFVIDKFPISRPNLTFSTLTVSNMSPEDSSIYLCSVVPQANQPQHFGDGTRLSIL.

The CDR3 sequence: CASSRQGSTGELFF. The CDR3 DNA is TGTGCCAGCAGCAGACAGGGATCCACCGGGGAGCTGTTTTTT. V gene TRBV28 combines with J gene TRBJ2-2; 7 bases are shared with TRBD1. CDR3 length: 14 residues. Germline CDR1 is MDHEN and CDR2 is SYDVKM. After removal of 6 bases from V and 4 bases from J, the junction contained 5 bases not matched to a gene.

There are a few counts of this clone. This rearrangement joins TRBV30 to TRBJ2-7; D uncertain. Trimming cost V 2 bases and J 3 bases, with 11 bases left between them. CDR3 length: 13 amino acids. The germline gives CDR1 GTSNPN, CDR2 SVGIG (reference sequence). CDR3 DNA: TGTGCCTGGAGTCTCGATGGGTTCTACGAGCAGTACTTC. The encoded protein is CAWSLDGFYEQYF.

Judged by abundance, this clone is medium-sized. The genes are TRBV5-6 and TRBJ2-7; 12 nucleotides agree with TRBD2. CDR1 and CDR2 (germline): SGHDT, YYEEEE. The CDR3 is 19 residues long. The J segment lost 2 bases and the V segment lost 1 base, leaving 13 bases of the junction unmatched. CDR3 sequence: CASSLSRTSGISGPYEQYF. The DNA for the CDR3 is TGTGCCAGCAGCTTGTCCAGGACTAGCGGGATCTCGGGTCCCTACGAGCAGTACTTC.